This is a list of T cell receptor beta chains from one sample in a study of shared clonotypes between healthy human individuals. The data were produced by immunoSEQ multiplex PCR, yet TCRdb's version contains in-frame clones alone and is incomplete. The data contain about 2.4 million clones, roughly 93% of them singletons. Sequencing was done on a sample of naive CD4+ T cells from PBMCs. These receptors all stem from a man between 18 and 35 years old in good health. Some clones in this sample may be carry-over from other donors' samples. The CDR3 runs from the conserved cysteine through the conserved F or W. The order of the fields is J gene, clone size, D gene, V gene, CDR3 protein, CDR3 DNA. D genes are given only for firm matches. Part of the rows lack a size; the others show once, few, many or a class for expanded clones.

J: TRBJ2-1; size: NA; D: TRBD2; V: TRBV10-3; CDR3: CATGLAGVPGLTRGNEQFF; DNA: TGTGCCACCGGACTAGCGGGAGTGCCGGGTCTAACTCGAGGCAATGAGCAGTTCTTC
J: TRBJ2-2; size: NA; D: NA; V: TRBV18; CDR3: CASSPPLSGSRTGELFF; DNA: TGTGCCAGCTCACCACCCTTATCGGGCAGTCGCACCGGGGAGCTGTTTTTT
J: TRBJ2-6; size: NA; D: TRBD1; V: TRBV19; CDR3: CASIGFRTGTVGGANVLTF; DNA: TGTGCCAGTATTGGGTTCCGGACAGGCACGGTTGGGGGGGCCAACGTCCTGACTTTC
J: TRBJ2-5; size: NA; D: TRBD1; V: TRBV6-6; CDR3: CASSYSTGEETQYF; DNA: TGTGCCAGCAGTTACTCGACAGGGGAGGAGACCCAGTACTTC
J: TRBJ2-6; size: NA; D: NA; V: TRBV28; CDR3: CASRVPGANVLTF; DNA: TGTGCCAGTCGGGTCCCTGGGGCCAACGTCCTGACTTTC
J: TRBJ2-5; size: NA; D: TRBD2; V: TRBV7-2; CDR3: CASSLLAGVSETQYF; DNA: TGTGCCAGCAGCCTCCTAGCGGGAGTTTCGGAGACCCAGTACTTC
J: TRBJ1-1; size: NA; D: NA; V: TRBV5-1; CDR3: CASSLEGEAFF; DNA: TGCGCCAGCAGCTTGGAGGGGGAAGCTTTCTTT
J: TRBJ1-1; size: NA; D: TRBD1; V: TRBV5-1; CDR3: CASSYGTGSYFTEAFF; DNA: TGCGCCAGCAGCTATGGGACAGGGAGCTACTTTACTGAAGCTTTCTTT
J: TRBJ1-3; size: NA; D: TRBD1; V: TRBV28; CDR3: CASRRSGTGAGNTIYF; DNA: TGTGCCAGCAGACGCTCCGGGACAGGGGCTGGAAACACCATATATTTT
J: TRBJ2-5; size: NA; D: NA; V: TRBV11-2; CDR3: CASSSVGPTETQYF; DNA: TGTGCCAGCAGCTCTGTCGGACCTACAGAGACCCAGTACTTC
J: TRBJ1-1; size: NA; D: NA; V: TRBV10-3; CDR3: CAISESDPRRNTEAFF; DNA: TGTGCCATCAGTGAGTCGGACCCCAGACGAAACACTGAAGCTTTCTTT
J: TRBJ1-4; size: NA; D: TRBD1; V: TRBV5-1; CDR3: CASSLGRGPTSNEKLFF; DNA: TGCGCCAGCAGCTTGGGTAGGGGGCCTACATCTAATGAAAAACTGTTTTTT
J: TRBJ2-5; size: NA; D: TRBD2; V: TRBV2; CDR3: CASSESGGRARETQYF; DNA: TGTGCCAGCAGTGAAAGCGGCGGGAGGGCCCGAGAGACCCAGTACTTC
J: TRBJ1-1; size: NA; D: TRBD1; V: TRBV10-2; CDR3: CASSRTGMNTEAFF; DNA: TGCGCCAGCAGCCGGACAGGGATGAACACTGAAGCTTTCTTT
J: TRBJ2-7; size: NA; D: NA; V: TRBV28; CDR3: CATSPGAYSYEQYF; DNA: TGTGCCACCTCCCCCGGCGCTTACTCCTACGAGCAGTACTTC
J: TRBJ2-1; size: NA; D: NA; V: TRBV7-2; CDR3: CASSLGAPPLANEQFF; DNA: TGTGCCAGCAGCTTAGGGGCACCACCTCTGGCTAATGAGCAGTTCTTC
J: TRBJ1-1; size: NA; D: NA; V: TRBV7-8; CDR3: CASSLAQGRAEAFF; DNA: TGTGCCAGCAGCTTAGCGCAGGGAAGGGCTGAAGCTTTCTTT
J: TRBJ2-2; size: NA; D: TRBD1; V: TRBV5-1; CDR3: CASSLKPGQGSAGELFF; DNA: TGCGCCAGCAGCTTAAAACCGGGACAGGGATCCGCCGGGGAGCTGTTTTTT
J: TRBJ1-5; size: NA; D: NA; V: TRBV18; CDR3: CASSPVPQNQPQHF; DNA: TGTGCCAGCTCACCAGTTCCGCAGAATCAGCCCCAGCATTTT
J: TRBJ1-5; size: NA; D: NA; V: TRBV28; CDR3: CASRPGAVNQPQHF; DNA: TGTGCCAGCCGGCCGGGGGCGGTCAATCAGCCCCAGCATTTT
J: TRBJ2-3; size: NA; D: TRBD2; V: TRBV28; CDR3: CAISILNFQRERRDTQYF; DNA: TGTGCCATCTCGATACTTAACTTTCAGCGGGAGAGGCGAGATACGCAGTATTTT
J: TRBJ2-7; size: NA; D: TRBD2; V: TRBV6-1; CDR3: CASQLAGGSYEQYF; DNA: TGTGCCAGCCAACTAGCGGGGGGCTCCTACGAGCAGTACTTC
J: TRBJ1-1; size: NA; D: TRBD1; V: TRBV6-5; CDR3: CATQGTGLTEAFF; DNA: TGTGCCACCCAGGGGACAGGCCTCACTGAAGCTTTCTTT
J: TRBJ1-2; size: once; D: TRBD1; V: TRBV6-6; CDR3: CATLDREGGYTF; DNA: TGTGCCACCTTGGACAGGGAGGGTGGCTACACCTTC
J: TRBJ2-5; size: NA; D: NA; V: TRBV6-5; CDR3: CASSYPGRVDQYF; DNA: TGTGCCAGCAGTTACCCGGGGCGGGTGGACCAGTACTTC
J: TRBJ1-1; size: NA; D: NA; V: TRBV5-1; CDR3: CASSPTVGGGTEAFF; DNA: TGCGCCAGCAGCCCCACGGTGGGGGGAGGGACTGAAGCTTTCTTT
J: TRBJ1-1; size: NA; D: NA; V: TRBV7-2; CDR3: CASSLGPPAADYTEAFF; DNA: TGTGCCAGCAGCTTAGGACCCCCGGCCGCGGATTACACTGAAGCTTTCTTT
J: TRBJ2-1; size: NA; D: TRBD1; V: TRBV29-1; CDR3: CSVGGDRAYNEQFF; DNA: TGCAGCGTTGGGGGGGACAGGGCCTACAATGAGCAGTTCTTC
J: TRBJ2-1; size: NA; D: NA; V: TRBV19; CDR3: CASSTPATGNEQFF; DNA: TGTGCCAGTAGTACACCCGCTACAGGCAATGAGCAGTTCTTC
J: TRBJ2-7; size: NA; D: TRBD2; V: TRBV7-2; CDR3: CASSMGLAGGRPYEQYF; DNA: TGTGCCAGCAGCATGGGACTAGCGGGAGGCCGCCCCTACGAGCAGTACTTC
J: TRBJ2-3; size: NA; D: NA; V: TRBV4-1; CDR3: CASSPDRGRVADTQYF; DNA: TGCGCCAGCAGCCCCGATCGGGGCAGGGTAGCGGATACGCAGTATTTT
J: TRBJ2-2; size: NA; D: NA; V: TRBV14; CDR3: CASSLQRNTGELFF; DNA: TGTGCCAGCAGCCTCCAGAGAAACACCGGGGAGCTGTTTTTT
J: TRBJ1-5; size: NA; D: TRBD1; V: TRBV18; CDR3: CASSQDRGNQPQHF; DNA: TGTGCCAGCTCACAAGACAGGGGCAATCAGCCCCAGCATTTT
J: TRBJ2-7; size: NA; D: TRBD1; V: TRBV5-1; CDR3: CASSLGRARDRERSRSEQYF; DNA: TGCGCCAGCAGCTTGGGGCGGGCGAGGGACAGGGAAAGATCAAGGAGCGAGCAGTACTTC
J: TRBJ1-2; size: once; D: NA; V: TRBV6-4; CDR3: CASSDSAGTYGYTF; DNA: TGTGCCAGCAGTGACTCAGCAGGGACCTATGGCTACACCTTC
J: TRBJ2-7; size: NA; D: NA; V: TRBV7-9; CDR3: CASSLGGATYEQYF; DNA: TGTGCCAGCAGCTTAGGAGGTGCTACCTACGAGCAGTACTTC
J: TRBJ1-1; size: once; D: NA; V: TRBV7-3; CDR3: CASSFGGGGRTEAFF; DNA: TGTGCCAGCAGCTTCGGTGGAGGGGGGCGCACTGAAGCTTTCTTT
J: TRBJ2-1; size: NA; D: NA; V: TRBV27; CDR3: CASSLPNHNEQFF; DNA: TGTGCCAGCAGTTTGCCCAATCATAATGAGCAGTTCTTC
J: TRBJ2-2; size: NA; D: NA; V: TRBV9; CDR3: CASSPRGLNTGELFF; DNA: TGTGCCAGCAGTCCGCGTGGGCTGAACACCGGGGAGCTGTTTTTT
J: TRBJ1-5; size: once; D: TRBD1; V: TRBV2; CDR3: CASSDGQGSSSNQPQHF; DNA: TGTGCCAGCAGTGATGGACAGGGAAGTTCGAGCAATCAGCCCCAGCATTTT
J: TRBJ2-1; size: NA; D: TRBD2; V: TRBV7-9; CDR3: CASSLVRLAGYNEQFF; DNA: TGTGCCAGCAGCTTAGTTAGACTAGCGGGCTACAATGAGCAGTTCTTC
J: TRBJ2-3; size: NA; D: NA; V: TRBV6-5; CDR3: CASSDGTIF; DNA: TGTGCCAGCAGTGACGGGACCATTTTT
J: TRBJ2-1; size: NA; D: TRBD1; V: TRBV18; CDR3: CASSPLGTGYVDEQFF; DNA: TGTGCCAGCTCACCACTGGGGACAGGGTATGTAGATGAGCAGTTCTTC
J: TRBJ2-3; size: NA; D: TRBD2; V: TRBV5-1; CDR3: CASSWGLGAGGTDTQYF; DNA: TGCGCCAGCAGCTGGGGTCTGGGAGCGGGGGGCACAGATACGCAGTATTTT
J: TRBJ1-2; size: NA; D: TRBD1; V: TRBV7-2; CDR3: CASSLLTGTNYGYTF; DNA: TGTGCCAGCAGCTTATTGACAGGGACCAACTATGGCTACACCTTC
J: TRBJ2-7; size: NA; D: TRBD1; V: TRBV7-2; CDR3: CASSPRGPYEQYF; DNA: TGTGCCAGCAGCCCCAGGGGGCCCTACGAGCAGTACTTC
J: TRBJ1-2; size: few; D: NA; V: TRBV6-1; CDR3: CASSDNRVQRYTF; DNA: TGTGCCAGCAGTGATAACAGGGTTCAGCGCTACACCTTC
J: TRBJ2-7; size: NA; D: TRBD2; V: TRBV18; CDR3: CASSGGMLAGVYEQYF; DNA: TGTGCCAGCTCTGGCGGGATGCTAGCGGGAGTCTACGAGCAGTACTTC